The following is a TCR beta chain sequence with its context. The germline gives CDR1 SGHKS, CDR2 YYEKEE (reference sequence). The CDR3 is 15 amino acids. V lost 3 bases and J lost 7, with 14 bases in between. These data are taken from a study of cytomegalovirus exposure and HLA in healthy donors. The primer mix had 60 Vbeta and 13 Jbeta primers. Sequencing was performed with immunoSEQ multiplex PCR; in TCRdb, only in-frame clones are kept and a portion is missing. The sample holds about 160,000 clones; roughly 77% are singletons and the top ten take 1.9%. This TCR came from a woman between 18 and 29 years old in good health and CMV-seronegative. The sample comprised PBMCs. The chain has TRBV5-5 and TRBJ1-6; possibly TRBD1 for D (6 bases). The CDR3 nucleotides are TGTGCCAGCAGCTGGGATCGACAGGAGAATTCACCCCTCCACTTT. Translated, it gives CASSWDRQENSPLHF.